This T cell receptor beta chain was recorded in a study of blood T cell repertoires in COVID-19. The CDR3 runs 14 residues. V gave up 3 bases and J gave up 3 bases, with 12 bases separating them. Germline V gene data show CDR1 as MNHEY and CDR2 as SMNVEV (reference sequence). The authors' processing: Using reference gene primer amplification, nucleated cell counts were estimated. Sequencing used immunoSEQ multiplex PCR; TCRdb keeps in-frame clones, though not all of them. The D gene and trimming were derived from the DNA, and the V and J assignments and clone size from that table. The top ten clones hold 3.4% of a sample with roughly 86,000 clones, over 80% of them seen once.

This sequence originates from a middle-aged man with acute or convalescent COVID-19. The sample comprised peripheral blood. The rearrangement links TRBV27 to TRBJ2-7, with a weak D call TRBD1 (5 bases). The CDR3 DNA sequence: TGTGCCAGCAGTTTTCAGGGTTCTAACTACGAGCAGTACTTC. Translated, it gives CASSFQGSNYEQYF.